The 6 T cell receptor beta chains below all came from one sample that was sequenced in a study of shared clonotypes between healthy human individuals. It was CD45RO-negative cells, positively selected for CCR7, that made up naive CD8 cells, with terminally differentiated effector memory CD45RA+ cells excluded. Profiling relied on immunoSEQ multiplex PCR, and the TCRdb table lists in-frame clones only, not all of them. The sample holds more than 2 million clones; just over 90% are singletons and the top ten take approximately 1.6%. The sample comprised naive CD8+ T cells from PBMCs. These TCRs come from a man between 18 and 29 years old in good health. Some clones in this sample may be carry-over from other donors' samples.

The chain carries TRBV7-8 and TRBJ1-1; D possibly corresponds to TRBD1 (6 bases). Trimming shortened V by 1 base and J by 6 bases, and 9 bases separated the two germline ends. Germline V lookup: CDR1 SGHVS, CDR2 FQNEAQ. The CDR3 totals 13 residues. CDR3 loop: CASSLGRGAEAFF. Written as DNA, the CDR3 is TGTGCCAGCAGCTTAGGAAGGGGGGCTGAAGCTTTCTTT.

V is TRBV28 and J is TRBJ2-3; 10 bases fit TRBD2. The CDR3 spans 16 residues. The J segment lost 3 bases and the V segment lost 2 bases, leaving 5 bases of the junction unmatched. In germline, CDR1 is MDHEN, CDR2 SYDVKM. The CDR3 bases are TGTGCCAGCAGTTTACCCGGACTAGCGGTTACAGATACGCAGTATTTT. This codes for CASSLPGLAVTDTQYF.

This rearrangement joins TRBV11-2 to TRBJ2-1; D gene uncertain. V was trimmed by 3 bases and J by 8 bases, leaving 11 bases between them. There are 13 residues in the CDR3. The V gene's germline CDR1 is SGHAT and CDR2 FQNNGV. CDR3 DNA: TGTGCCAGCAGCTTTGACATGGCTCATGAGCAGTTCTTC. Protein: CASSFDMAHEQFF. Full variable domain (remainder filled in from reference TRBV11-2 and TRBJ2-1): EAGVAQSPRYKIIEKRQSVAFWCNPISGHATLYWYQQILGQGPKLLIQFQNNGVVDDSQLPKDRFSAERLKGVDSTLKIQPAKLEDSAVYLCASSFDMAHEQFFGPGTRLTVL.

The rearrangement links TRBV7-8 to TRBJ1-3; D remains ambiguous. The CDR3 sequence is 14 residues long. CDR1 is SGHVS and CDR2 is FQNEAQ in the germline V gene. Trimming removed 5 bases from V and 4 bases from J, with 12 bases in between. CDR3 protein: CASSPRGPGNTIYF. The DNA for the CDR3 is TGTGCCAGCAGCCCTCGGGGTCCCGGAAACACCATATATTTT.

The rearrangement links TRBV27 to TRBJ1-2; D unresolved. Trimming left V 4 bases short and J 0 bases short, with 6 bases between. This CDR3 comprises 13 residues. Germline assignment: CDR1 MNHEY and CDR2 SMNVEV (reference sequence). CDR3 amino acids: CASSSHANYGYTF. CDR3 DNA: TGTGCCAGCAGTTCCCACGCTAACTATGGCTACACCTTC.

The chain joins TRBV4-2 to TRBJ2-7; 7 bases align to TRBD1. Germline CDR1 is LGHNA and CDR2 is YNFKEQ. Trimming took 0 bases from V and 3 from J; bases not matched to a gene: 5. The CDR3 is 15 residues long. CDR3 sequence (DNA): TGTGCCAGCAGCCAAGACTTGGGACAGCACTACGAGCAGTACTTC. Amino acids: CASSQDLGQHYEQYF.